This T cell receptor (beta chain) was recorded in a study of identical twins. TCRdb reanalysed the 5' RACE reads using MiXCR and keeps one entry per CDR3 protein. Here the sample spans around 1.7 million distinct CDR3 sequences, about 32% being singletons. Germline V CDR1 and CDR2: MNHNS, SASEGT. V gave up 2 bases and J gave up 2 bases, with 9 bases separating them. The CDR3 spans 14 residues. The V gene is TRBV6-1, the J gene TRBJ1-1, with a tentative D call TRBD1 (6 bases). What was sequenced was cord blood. The TCR was taken from a newborn girl in good health. The CDR3 loop is CASSERGTNTEAFF. In DNA, the CDR3 is TGTGCCAGCAGTGAAAGGGGGACAAACACTGAAGCTTTCTTT.